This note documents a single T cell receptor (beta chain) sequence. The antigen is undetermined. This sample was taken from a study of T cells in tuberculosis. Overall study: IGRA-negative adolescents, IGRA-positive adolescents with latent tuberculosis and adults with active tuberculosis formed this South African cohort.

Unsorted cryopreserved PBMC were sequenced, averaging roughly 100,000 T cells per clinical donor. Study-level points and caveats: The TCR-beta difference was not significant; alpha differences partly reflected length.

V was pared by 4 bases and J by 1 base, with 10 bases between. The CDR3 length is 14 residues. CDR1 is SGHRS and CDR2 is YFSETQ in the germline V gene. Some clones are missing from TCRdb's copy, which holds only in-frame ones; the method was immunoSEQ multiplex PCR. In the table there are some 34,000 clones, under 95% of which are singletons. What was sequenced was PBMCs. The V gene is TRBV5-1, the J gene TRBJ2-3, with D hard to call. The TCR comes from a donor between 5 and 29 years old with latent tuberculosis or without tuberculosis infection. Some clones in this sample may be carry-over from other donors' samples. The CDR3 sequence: CASSPGRRTDTQYF. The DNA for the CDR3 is TGCGCCAGCAGCCCTGGGCGACGCACAGATACGCAGTATTTT.